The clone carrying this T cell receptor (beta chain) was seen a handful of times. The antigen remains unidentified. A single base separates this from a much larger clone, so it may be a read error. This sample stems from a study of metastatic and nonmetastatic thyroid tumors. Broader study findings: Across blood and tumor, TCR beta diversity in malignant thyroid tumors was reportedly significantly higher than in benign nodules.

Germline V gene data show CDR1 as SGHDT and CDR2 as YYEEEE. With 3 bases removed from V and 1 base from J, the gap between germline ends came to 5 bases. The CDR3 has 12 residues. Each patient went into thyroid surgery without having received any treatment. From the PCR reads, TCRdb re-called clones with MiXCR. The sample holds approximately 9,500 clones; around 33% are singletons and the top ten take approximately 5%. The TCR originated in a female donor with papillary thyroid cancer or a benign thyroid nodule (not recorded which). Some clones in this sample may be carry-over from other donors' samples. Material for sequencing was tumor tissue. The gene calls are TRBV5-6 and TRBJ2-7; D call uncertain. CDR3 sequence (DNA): TGTGCCAGCAGCTCGGATTCCTACGAGCAGTACTTC. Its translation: CASSSDSYEQYF. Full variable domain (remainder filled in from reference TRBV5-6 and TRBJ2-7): DAGVTQSPTHLIKTRGQQVTLRCSPKSGHDTVSWYQQALGQGPQFIFQYYEEEERQRGNFPDRFSGHQFPNYSSELNVNALLLGDSALYLCASSSDSYEQYFGPGTRLTVT.